Following are 17 T cell receptor beta chains from one sample sequenced in a study of T cells after yellow fever vaccination. TCRdb fed the 5' RACE reads into MiXCR, producing one record per CDR3 protein. The sample has 140,000 to 150,000 distinct CDR3 sequences, 6.6% seen once. The material was CD4+ T cells sorted from PBMCs, obtained 10 days after the yellow fever booster vaccination. These receptors originate from a young man who received the YFV17D yellow fever vaccine.

The table lists this clonotype with many counts. CDR3 DNA: TGTGCCAGCAGCTTAGCGCAGGGGCGGGAGCAGTACTTC. Its protein is CASSLAQGREQYF. This rearrangement joins TRBV7-9 to TRBJ2-7, with a possible D match to TRBD1 (6 bases). The length of the CDR3 is 13 residues. Per the germline V gene, CDR1 is SEHNR and CDR2 is FQNEAQ (reference sequence). V lost 0 bases and J 7 bases, leaving 10 bases between the germline ends.

The chain recombines TRBV27 with TRBJ2-7; 11 nucleotides line up with TRBD2. Germline assignment: CDR1 MNHEY and CDR2 SMNVEV (reference sequence). The CDR3 loop spans 16 amino acids. The V and J ends lost 9 bases and 1 base, in that order; junction bases with no gene match: 11. DNA for the CDR3: TGTGCCAGTGCTCGAACCGGGACTAGCGGATCCTACGAGCAGTACTTC. This sequence encodes CASARTGTSGSYEQYF.

This clonotype was recorded many times. J is TRBJ2-2 and V is TRBV20-1; 9 nucleotides align to TRBD2. This CDR3 is built from 15 residues. The J segment lost 2 bases and the V segment lost 4 bases, leaving 5 bases of the junction unmatched. Germline V gene sequence: CDR1 DFQATT, CDR2 SNEGSKA (reference sequence). CDR3 in amino acids: CSATTSGLNTGELFF. The CDR3 DNA sequence: TGCAGTGCTACCACTAGCGGGCTCAACACCGGGGAGCTGTTTTTT.

This clonotype was picked up many times. The chain uses TRBV20-1 and TRBJ2-7; D gene unclear. There are 12 residues in the CDR3. Germline assignment: CDR1 DFQATT and CDR2 SNEGSKA (reference sequence). Trimming removed 3 bases from V and 4 bases from J, with 10 bases in between. This CDR3 is CSARGNNYEQYF. CDR3 coding DNA: TGCAGTGCTAGGGGTAACAATTACGAGCAGTACTTC.

This rearrangement joins TRBV7-2 to TRBJ2-3; possibly TRBD2 for D (5 bases). CDR1 and CDR2 (germline): SGHTA, FQGNSA. The CDR3 length is 15 residues. Trimming pared 3 bases from V and 1 base from J, leaving 11 bases between. CDR3: CASSFVGEGTDTQYF. The CDR3 DNA reads TGTGCCAGCAGCTTTGTGGGAGAAGGCACAGATACGCAGTATTTT.

This clonotype was detected ten times or more. The rearrangement uses TRBV12-5 and TRBJ2-1; D is possibly TRBD1 (6 bases). The CDR3 consists of 13 residues. Looked up from germline, CDR1 is LGHNT and CDR2 is FRNRAP. Between the trimmed V and J ends, which lost 2 bases and 10 bases, there was a span of 12 bases. This chain's CDR3 is CASGLMNREEQFF. CDR3 DNA: TGTGCTAGTGGTTTGATGAACAGGGAAGAGCAGTTCTTC.

This clonotype was seen at least ten times. In nucleotides, the CDR3 is TGTGCCAGCAGCTTAGTCACAAGTGGGACCGGGGAGCTGTTTTTT. It is translated as CASSLVTSGTGELFF. The chain uses TRBV7-6 and TRBJ2-2, with D unresolved. CDR1 and CDR2 from the germline V gene are SGHVS and FNYEAQ. Trimming removed 1 base at V and 5 bases at J, with 11 bases between. This CDR3 contains 15 residues.

This clonotype was detected only a few times. V usage is TRBV7-2 and J usage is TRBJ2-2; TRBD2 agrees at 8 bases. V gave up 5 bases and J gave up 6 bases; unmatched junction bases: 8. The CDR3 runs 15 residues. CDR1 and CDR2 (germline): SGHTA, FQGNSA. CDR3 in amino acids: CASSPGTSAPGELFF. The CDR3 bases are TGTGCCAGCAGCCCTGGGACTAGTGCTCCCGGGGAGCTGTTTTTT.

This clonotype was seen repeatedly, ten times or more. This sequence joins TRBV7-6 and TRBJ2-7; D gene uncertain. The CDR3 loop spans 13 amino acids. V gave up 3 bases and J gave up 7 bases, with 13 bases separating them. Looked up from germline, CDR1 is SGHVS and CDR2 is FNYEAQ. The CDR3 DNA follows: TGTGCCAGCAGCTTTTTCCCCCGACAAGAGCAGTACTTC. Translation: CASSFFPRQEQYF.

At least ten counts were recorded for this clonotype. The genes are TRBV12-3 or TRBV12-4 and TRBJ2-7; no definite D call. V lost 6 bases to trimming and J lost 3 bases, with 9 bases between them. This CDR3 is 12 amino acids long. CDR3 bases: TGTGCCAGCAGGAGCTCTAGCTACGAGCAGTACTTC. Translating gives CASRSSSYEQYF.

This clonotype was seen at least ten times. The chain employs TRBV27 and TRBJ2-2; a weak D match, TRBD1 (6 bases). Germline-derived CDR1 and CDR2 are MNHEY and SMNVEV (reference sequence). The CDR3 is 15 amino acids. Trimming cost V 8 bases and J 1 base, with 14 bases left between them. CDR3: CASGSGTLNTGELFF. The CDR3 DNA reads as TGTGCCAGCGGATCCGGGACATTGAACACCGGGGAGCTGTTTTTT.

This clonotype was detected only a few times. The CDR3 spells CSASGVEFYNEQFF. In DNA form, the CDR3 reads TGCAGTGCTAGTGGAGTGGAGTTTTACAATGAGCAGTTCTTC. This rearrangement joins TRBV20-1 to TRBJ2-1; D is unresolved. V lost 3 bases and J 4 bases, leaving 13 bases between the germline ends. This CDR3 contains 14 residues. CDR1 DFQATT and CDR2 SNEGSKA come from the germline V gene (reference sequence).

This clonotype was seen more than once but under ten times. V is TRBV19 and J is TRBJ2-1; the match to TRBD2 covers 7 bases. Trimming cost V 7 bases and J 5 bases; bases outside gene matches: 8. The CDR3 covers 14 residues. Germline V gives CDR1 LNHDA, CDR2 SQIVND (reference sequence). This CDR3 reads CASNLLAADNEQFF. CDR3 DNA sequence: TGTGCCAGTAATTTGCTAGCGGCAGACAATGAGCAGTTCTTC.

There are many counts of this clonotype. This chain uses TRBV9 with TRBJ2-5; 11 bases agree with TRBD2. This CDR3 is 17 amino acids long. Germline CDR1 is SGDLS and CDR2 is YYNGEE. The J segment lost 1 base and the V segment lost 0 bases, leaving 5 bases of the junction unmatched. CDR3 DNA: TGTGCCAGCAGCGTAGCCCCTACTAGCGGGAGCCAAGAGACCCAGTACTTC. Its translation is CASSVAPTSGSQETQYF.

This clonotype was seen at least ten times. As DNA, the CDR3 is TGTGCCAGCAGCTTAAGCCTCTCCTACAATGAGCAGTTCTTC. The encoded protein is CASSLSLSYNEQFF. The rearrangement uses TRBV7-2 and TRBJ2-1, with D unresolved. The CDR3 has 14 residues. The germline V gene has CDR1 SGHTA and CDR2 FQGNSA. Trimming stripped 2 bases from V and 0 bases from J, with 5 bases between.

This clonotype came up a few times. The chain employs TRBV3-1 and TRBJ2-5; 13 nucleotides agree with TRBD2. Germline lookup yields CDR1 LGHDT and CDR2 YNNKEL (reference sequence). The CDR3 contains 16 residues. V dropped 6 bases and J dropped 5; count of bases not matched to a gene: 9. CDR3 nucleotide sequence: TGTGCCAGCAGGCGGACTAGCGGGAGTCGTTCGGAGACCCAGTACTTC. Translation gives CASRRTSGSRSETQYF.

This clonotype was seen many times. The chain uses TRBV27 and TRBJ2-3; unclear D gene. The CDR3 spans 15 residues. The V and J ends lost 1 base and 0 bases respectively, with 8 bases between them. Germline V gene sequence: CDR1 MNHEY, CDR2 SMNVEV (reference sequence). CDR3 loop: CASSLFSVSTDTQYF. The CDR3 bases are TGTGCCAGCAGTTTATTCAGCGTTAGCACAGATACGCAGTATTTT.